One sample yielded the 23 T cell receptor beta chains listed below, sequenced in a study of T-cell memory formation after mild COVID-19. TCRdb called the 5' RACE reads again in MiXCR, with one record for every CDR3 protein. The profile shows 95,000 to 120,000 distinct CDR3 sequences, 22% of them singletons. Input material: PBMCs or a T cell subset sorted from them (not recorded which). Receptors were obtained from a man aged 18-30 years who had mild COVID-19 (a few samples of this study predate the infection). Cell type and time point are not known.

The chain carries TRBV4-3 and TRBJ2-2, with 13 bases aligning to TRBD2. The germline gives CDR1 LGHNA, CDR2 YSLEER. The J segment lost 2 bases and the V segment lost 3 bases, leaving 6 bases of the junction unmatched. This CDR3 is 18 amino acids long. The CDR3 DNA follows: TGCGCCAGCAGCCAGGCCGGGACTAGCGGGGTTAACACCGGGGAGCTGTTTTTT. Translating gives CASSQAGTSGVNTGELFF.

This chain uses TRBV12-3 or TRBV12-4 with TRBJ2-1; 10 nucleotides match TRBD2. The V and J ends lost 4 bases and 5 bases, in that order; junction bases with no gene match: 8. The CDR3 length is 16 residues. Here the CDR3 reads CASSSPSGGNDNEQFF. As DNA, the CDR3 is TGTGCCAGCAGTTCCCCTAGCGGGGGAAATGACAATGAGCAGTTCTTC.

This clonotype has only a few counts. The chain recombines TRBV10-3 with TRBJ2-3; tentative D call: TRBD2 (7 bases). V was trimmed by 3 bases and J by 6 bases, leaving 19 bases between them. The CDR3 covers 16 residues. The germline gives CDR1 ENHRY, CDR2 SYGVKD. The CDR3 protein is CAISDGGGAASDTQYF. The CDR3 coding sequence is TGTGCCATCAGTGATGGAGGGGGGGCCGCCAGCGATACGCAGTATTTT.

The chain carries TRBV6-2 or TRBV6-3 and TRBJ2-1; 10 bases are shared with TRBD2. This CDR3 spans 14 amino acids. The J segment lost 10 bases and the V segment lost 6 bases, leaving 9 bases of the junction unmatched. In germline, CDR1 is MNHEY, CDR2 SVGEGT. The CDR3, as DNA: TGTGCCAGCAGCTCAAGCGGGGGGGCGTGGGAGCAGTTCTTC. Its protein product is CASSSSGGAWEQFF.

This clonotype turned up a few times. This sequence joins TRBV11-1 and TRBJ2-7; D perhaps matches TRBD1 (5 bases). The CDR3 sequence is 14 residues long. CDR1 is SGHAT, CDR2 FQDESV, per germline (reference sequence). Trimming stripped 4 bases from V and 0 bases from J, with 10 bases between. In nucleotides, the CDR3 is TGTGCCAGCAGCTCGCGCAGGGACTCCTACGAGCAGTACTTC. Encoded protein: CASSSRRDSYEQYF.

The CDR3 loop is CAWSPGSHEQYF. In DNA form, the CDR3 reads TGTGCCTGGAGTCCAGGGAGCCACGAGCAGTACTTC. The rearrangement links TRBV30 to TRBJ2-7, with D perhaps being TRBD1 or TRBD2 (5 bases each). In germline, CDR1 is GTSNPN, CDR2 SVGIG (reference sequence). There are 12 residues in the CDR3. Trimming cost V 2 bases and J 5 bases, with 10 bases left between them.

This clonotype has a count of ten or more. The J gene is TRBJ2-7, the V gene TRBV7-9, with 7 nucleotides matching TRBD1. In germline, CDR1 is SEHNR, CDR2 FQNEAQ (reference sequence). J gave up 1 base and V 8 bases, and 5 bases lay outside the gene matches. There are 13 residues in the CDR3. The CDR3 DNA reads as TGTGCCAGCCGGGGACAGCTGTCCTACGAGCAGTACTTC. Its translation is CASRGQLSYEQYF. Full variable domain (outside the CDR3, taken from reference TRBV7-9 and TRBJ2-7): DTGVSQNPRHKITKRGQNVTFRCDPISEHNRLYWYRQTLGQGPEFLTYFQNEAQLEKSRLLSDRFSAERPKGSFSTLEIQRTEQGDSAMYLCASRGQLSYEQYFGPGTRLTVT.

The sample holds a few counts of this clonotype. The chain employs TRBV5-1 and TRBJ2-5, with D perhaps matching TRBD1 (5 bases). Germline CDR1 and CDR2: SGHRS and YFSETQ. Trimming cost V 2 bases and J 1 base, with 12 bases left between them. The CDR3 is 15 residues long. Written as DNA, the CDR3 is TGCGCCAGCAGCTTTGGGGTTAGGGGCCAAGAGACCCAGTACTTC. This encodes CASSFGVRGQETQYF.

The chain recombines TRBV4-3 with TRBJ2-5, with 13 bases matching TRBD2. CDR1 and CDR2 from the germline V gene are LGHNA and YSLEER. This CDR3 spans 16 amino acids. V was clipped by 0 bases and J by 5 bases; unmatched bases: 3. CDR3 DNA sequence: TGCGCCAGCAGCCAAGACTCGGGACTAGCGGGGGAGACCCAGTACTTC. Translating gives CASSQDSGLAGETQYF.

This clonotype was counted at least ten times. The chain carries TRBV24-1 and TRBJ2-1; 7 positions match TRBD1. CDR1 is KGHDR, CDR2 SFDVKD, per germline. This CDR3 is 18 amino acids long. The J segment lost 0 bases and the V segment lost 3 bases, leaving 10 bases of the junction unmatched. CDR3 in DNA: TGTGCCACCAGTGATGGGTCCGGGACAGCGAGCTCCTACAATGAGCAGTTCTTC. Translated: CATSDGSGTASSYNEQFF.

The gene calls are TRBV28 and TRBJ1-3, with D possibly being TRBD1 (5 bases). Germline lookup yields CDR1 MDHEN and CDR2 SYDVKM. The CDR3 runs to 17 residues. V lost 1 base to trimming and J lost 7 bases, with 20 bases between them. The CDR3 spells CASSLLAGPNPANTIYF. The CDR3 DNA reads TGTGCCAGCAGTTTATTGGCGGGGCCTAATCCCGCCAACACCATATATTTT. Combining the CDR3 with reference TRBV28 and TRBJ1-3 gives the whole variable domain DVKVTQSSRYLVKRTGEKVFLECVQDMDHENMFWYRQDPGLGLRLIYFSYDVKMKEKGDIPEGYSVSREKKERFSLILESASTNQTSMYLCASSLLAGPNPANTIYFGEGSWLTVV.

CDR3 loop: CASSDPSRSGTDTQYF. In DNA, the CDR3 is TGTGCCAGCAGCGACCCGTCCCGCTCGGGCACAGATACGCAGTATTTT. The J gene is TRBJ2-3, the V gene TRBV6-2 or TRBV6-3; D is ambiguous. V was trimmed by 6 bases and J by 1 base, leaving 17 bases between them. The CDR3 is 16 residues long. Germline V CDR1 and CDR2: MNHEY, SVGEGT.

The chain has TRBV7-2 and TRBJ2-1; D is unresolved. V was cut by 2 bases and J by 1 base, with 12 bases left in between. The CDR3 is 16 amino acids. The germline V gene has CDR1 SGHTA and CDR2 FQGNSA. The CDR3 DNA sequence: TGTGCCAGCAGCTTACCCGGCCGGTTTTCCTACAATGAGCAGTTCTTC. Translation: CASSLPGRFSYNEQFF.

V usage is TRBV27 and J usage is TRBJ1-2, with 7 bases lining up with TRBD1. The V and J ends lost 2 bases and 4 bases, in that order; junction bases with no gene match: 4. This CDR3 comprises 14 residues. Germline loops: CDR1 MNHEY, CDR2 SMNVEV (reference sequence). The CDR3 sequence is CASSLRDRAYGYTF. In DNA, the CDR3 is TGTGCCAGCAGTTTACGTGACAGGGCCTATGGCTACACCTTC.

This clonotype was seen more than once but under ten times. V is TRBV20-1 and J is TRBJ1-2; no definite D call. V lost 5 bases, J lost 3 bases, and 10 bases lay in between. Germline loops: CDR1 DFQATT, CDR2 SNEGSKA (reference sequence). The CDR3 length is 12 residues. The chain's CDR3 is CSAGKRDYGYTF. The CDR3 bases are TGCAGTGCTGGTAAAAGGGACTATGGCTACACCTTC.

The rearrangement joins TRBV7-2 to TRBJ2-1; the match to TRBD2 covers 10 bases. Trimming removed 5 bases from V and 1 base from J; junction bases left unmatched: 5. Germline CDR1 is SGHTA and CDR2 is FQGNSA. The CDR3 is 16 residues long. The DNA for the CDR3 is TGTGCCAGCAGCACCCTAGCGGGGGCGTCCTACAATGAGCAGTTCTTC. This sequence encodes CASSTLAGASYNEQFF.

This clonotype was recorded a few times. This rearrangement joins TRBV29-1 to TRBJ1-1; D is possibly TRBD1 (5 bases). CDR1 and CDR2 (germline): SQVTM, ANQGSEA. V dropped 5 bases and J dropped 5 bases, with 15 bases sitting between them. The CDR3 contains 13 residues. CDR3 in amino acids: CSVFFGGRTEAFF. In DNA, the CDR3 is TGCAGCGTTTTTTTTGGGGGGAGAACTGAAGCTTTCTTT. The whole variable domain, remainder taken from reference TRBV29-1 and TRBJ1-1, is SAVISQKPSRDICQRGTSLTIQCQVDSQVTMMFWYRQQPGQSLTLIATANQGSEATYESGFVIDKFPISRPNLTFSTLTVSNMSPEDSSIYLCSVFFGGRTEAFFGQGTRLTVV.

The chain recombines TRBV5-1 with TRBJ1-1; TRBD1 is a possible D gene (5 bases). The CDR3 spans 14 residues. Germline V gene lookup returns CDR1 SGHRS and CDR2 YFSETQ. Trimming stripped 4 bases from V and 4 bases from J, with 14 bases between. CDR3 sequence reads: CASSVKLGVTEAFF. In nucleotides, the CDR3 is TGCGCCAGCAGCGTCAAGTTGGGGGTCACTGAAGCTTTCTTT.

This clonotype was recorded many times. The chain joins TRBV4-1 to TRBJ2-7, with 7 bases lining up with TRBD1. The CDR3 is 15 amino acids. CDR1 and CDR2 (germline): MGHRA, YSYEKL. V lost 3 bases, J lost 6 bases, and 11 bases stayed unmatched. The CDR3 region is CASSQRGTETGEQYF. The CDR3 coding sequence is TGCGCCAGCAGCCAGCGTGGGACAGAGACAGGCGAGCAGTACTTC.

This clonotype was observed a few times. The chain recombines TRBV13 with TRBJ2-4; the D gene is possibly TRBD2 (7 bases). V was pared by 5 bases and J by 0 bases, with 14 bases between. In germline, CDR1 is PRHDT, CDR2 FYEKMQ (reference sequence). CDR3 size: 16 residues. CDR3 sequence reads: CASSPRGGGAKNIQYF. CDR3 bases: TGTGCCAGCAGCCCCCGGGGAGGGGGAGCCAAAAACATTCAGTACTTC.

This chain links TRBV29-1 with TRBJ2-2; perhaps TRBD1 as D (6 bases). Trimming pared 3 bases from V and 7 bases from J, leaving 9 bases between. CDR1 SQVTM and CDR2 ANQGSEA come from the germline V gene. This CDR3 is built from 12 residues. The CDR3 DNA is TGCAGCGTTGAGGGGGCGATCGGGGAGCTGTTTTTT. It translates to CSVEGAIGELFF.

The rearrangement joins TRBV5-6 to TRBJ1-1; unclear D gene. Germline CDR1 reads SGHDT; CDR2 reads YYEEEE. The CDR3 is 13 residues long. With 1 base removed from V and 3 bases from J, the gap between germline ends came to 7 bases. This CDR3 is CASSLISDTEAFF. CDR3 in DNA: TGTGCCAGCAGCTTGATCTCGGACACTGAAGCTTTCTTT.

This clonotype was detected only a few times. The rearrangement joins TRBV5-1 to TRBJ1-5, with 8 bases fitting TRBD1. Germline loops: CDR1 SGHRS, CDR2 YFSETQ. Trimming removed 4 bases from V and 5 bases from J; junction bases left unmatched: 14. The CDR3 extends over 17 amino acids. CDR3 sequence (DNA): TGCGCCAGCAGCCTGGGGTTGAGGACAGGGCTGGATCAGCCCCAGCATTTT. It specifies CASSLGLRTGLDQPQHF.